This T cell receptor (beta chain) is drawn from a study of blood T cells in healthy people across ages. With V trimmed by 1 base and J by 7 bases, 4 bases remained unmatched. Per germline, CDR1 SGDLS and CDR2 YYNGEE. The CDR3 length is 15 residues. Ranging in age from roughly 6 to 100, the donors were healthy Caucasian individuals from Russia. There are many counts of this clonotype. Its specificity is unknown. Study-wide findings and caveats: There was a strong correlation between TCR beta diversity and naive T cell percentage.

It was with a sample-barcoded 5' primer and a J-beta primer mix that a second PCR of roughly 6 to 12 cycles was run. TCRdb re-derived calls from the 5' RACE reads in MiXCR, one entry per CDR3 protein. Seen here are 1.5 million to 1.9 million distinct CDR3 sequences, approximately 39% observed once, and the top ten hold about 4.1%. This chain connects TRBV9 to TRBJ2-1; 11 nucleotides match TRBD2. The sample consisted of blood. This TCR derives from a woman in her late teens or twenties in good health. Here the CDR3 DNA reads TGTGCCAGCAGCGTATGGGCTAGCGGGGGGAATGAGCAGTTCTTC. This sequence encodes CASSVWASGGNEQFF.